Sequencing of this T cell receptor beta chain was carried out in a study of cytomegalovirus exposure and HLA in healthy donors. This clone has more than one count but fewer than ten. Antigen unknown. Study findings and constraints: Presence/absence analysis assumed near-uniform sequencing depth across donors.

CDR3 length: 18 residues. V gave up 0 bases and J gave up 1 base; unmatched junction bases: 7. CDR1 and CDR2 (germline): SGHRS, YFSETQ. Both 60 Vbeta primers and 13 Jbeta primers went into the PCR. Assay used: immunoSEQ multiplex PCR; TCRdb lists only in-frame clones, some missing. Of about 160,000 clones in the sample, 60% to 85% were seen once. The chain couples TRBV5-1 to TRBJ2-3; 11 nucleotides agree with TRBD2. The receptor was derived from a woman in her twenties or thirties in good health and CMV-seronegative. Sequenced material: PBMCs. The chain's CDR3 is CASSLAPSGGFGTDTQYF. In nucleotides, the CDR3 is TGCGCCAGCAGCTTGGCTCCTAGCGGGGGGTTCGGCACAGATACGCAGTATTTT.